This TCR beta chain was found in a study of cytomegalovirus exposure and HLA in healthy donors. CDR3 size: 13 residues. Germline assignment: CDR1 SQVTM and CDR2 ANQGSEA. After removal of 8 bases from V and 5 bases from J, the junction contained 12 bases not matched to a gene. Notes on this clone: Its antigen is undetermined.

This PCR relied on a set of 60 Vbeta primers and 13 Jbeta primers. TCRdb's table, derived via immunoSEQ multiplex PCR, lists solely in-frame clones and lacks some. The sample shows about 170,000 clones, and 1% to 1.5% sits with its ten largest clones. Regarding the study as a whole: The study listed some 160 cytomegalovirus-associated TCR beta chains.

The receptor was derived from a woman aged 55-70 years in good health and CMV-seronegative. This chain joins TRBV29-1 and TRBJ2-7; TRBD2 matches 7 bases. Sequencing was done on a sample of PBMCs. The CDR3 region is CSTRESGADEQYF. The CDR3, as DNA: TGCAGCACCCGGGAGAGCGGGGCGGACGAGCAGTACTTC.